This T cell receptor (beta chain) was found in a study of T cells in Graves' hyperthyroidism and ophthalmopathy. Study details: Sampling of peripheral blood happened at initial diagnosis, prior to any treatment. Findings and caveats of the study: Among clonotypes expanded in thyroid above 0.001, most were also found in blood.

Germline-derived CDR1 and CDR2 are LNHDA and SQIVND (reference sequence). Trimming shortened V by 5 bases and J by 7 bases, and 12 bases separated the two germline ends. The CDR3 totals 13 residues. Amplified TCR beta CDR3 regions derived from RNA transcripts. In the first-round RT-PCR of the TCR CDR3, the HTBI primer set was used. TCRdb independently ran MiXCR on the multiplex PCR reads; one entry per CDR3 protein. The sample lists about 360,000 distinct CDR3 sequences; roughly 13% were seen once. This clonotype was seen many times. Its antigen is currently unknown. Stable Graves' hyperthyroidism denoted no ophthalmopathy progression over 18 months. Exclusions: uncontrolled infection, other autoimmune disease, pregnancy, lactation.

The V call is TRBV19, the J call TRBJ2-1, with D possibly matching TRBD2 (5 bases). The TCR sequence derives from a young woman with Graves' hyperthyroidism. The specimen sequenced was blood. DNA for the CDR3: TGTGCCAGTAGTTTGCGGGCGCGGAATGAGCAGTTCTTC. It translates to CASSLRARNEQFF.